The present T cell receptor beta chain was sequenced within a study of T cells in localized non-small cell lung cancer. The data were produced by immunoSEQ multiplex PCR, yet TCRdb's version contains in-frame clones alone and is incomplete. The sample has 70,000 to 85,000 clones, 65% to 85% seen once. The CDR3 covers 16 residues. Germline trimming cut 5 bases from V and 1 base from J; bases unmatched to any gene: 4. Germline CDR1 is SGHNT and CDR2 is YENEEA. The TCR was taken from a female donor at least 60 years old with stage I lung adenocarcinoma. The chain combines TRBV11-3 with TRBJ2-1, with TRBD2 matching over 11 bases. The sequenced sample was peripheral blood, obtained before any cancer treatment. Written as DNA, the CDR3 is TGTGCCAGCAGCCACTTAGCGGGGGGGTCCTACAATGAGCAGTTCTTC. Its protein product is CASSHLAGGSYNEQFF.